One and the same sample provided the 23 T cell receptor beta chains below, sequenced in a study of OX40 agonist ivuxolimab in advanced cancers. Assay used: immunoSEQ multiplex PCR; TCRdb lists only in-frame clones, some missing. The data show about 82,000 clones, with roughly 90% seen just once and about 2.3% held by the top ten. The sample consisted of CD4+ or CD8+ T cells sorted from blood, taken in a trial of the OX40 agonist ivuxolimab. Source of these receptors: an adult with an advanced solid tumor such as melanoma, head and neck, liver or kidney cancer.

A single count supports this clone. V gene TRBV11-2 combines with J gene TRBJ1-2; D not certain. Per the germline V gene, CDR1 is SGHAT and CDR2 is FQNNGV. This CDR3 contains 12 residues. V lost 6 bases and J lost 3, with 8 bases in between. The CDR3 loop is CASRGWYYGYTF. The CDR3, as DNA: TGTGCCAGCAGGGGTTGGTACTATGGCTACACCTTC.

V gene TRBV28 combines with J gene TRBJ2-2; TRBD2 might be the D (7 bases). Trimming stripped 4 bases from V and 5 bases from J, with 17 bases between. The CDR3 has 16 amino acids. Germline values: CDR1 MDHEN, CDR2 SYDVKM. The CDR3, as DNA: TGTGCCAGCAGTTCACTAGGGGGAGGGCCAACCGGGGAGCTGTTTTTT. Its translation is CASSSLGGGPTGELFF.

The chain couples TRBV5-1 to TRBJ2-1; TRBD1 matches 8 bases. This CDR3 is built from 14 residues. The germline gives CDR1 SGHRS, CDR2 YFSETQ. The junction had 5 bases not matched to a gene; V was cut back by 4 bases and J by 5 bases. CDR3 coding DNA: TGCGCCAGCAGCCCGGACAGGGCCAACAATGAGCAGTTCTTC. This sequence encodes CASSPDRANNEQFF.

This chain links TRBV21-1 with TRBJ2-3; the DNA was not compared with TRBD1, the D call given in the table. TRBV21-1 corresponds to a pseudogene. This CDR3 region has 16 residues. CDR3 residues: CASSKDRGLGTDTQYF. The CDR3 coding sequence is TGTGCCAGCAGCAAAGACAGGGGCCTTGGCACAGATACGCAGTATTTT.

The chain combines TRBV19 with TRBJ1-5; D remains unclear. Germline V gene data show CDR1 as LNHDA and CDR2 as SQIVND (reference sequence). CDR3 length: 18 amino acids. Trimming left V 3 bases short and J 2 bases short, with 20 bases between. The CDR3 is CASSIRQVGRRGNQPQHF. DNA for the CDR3: TGTGCCAGTAGTATCCGGCAGGTCGGAAGGAGGGGCAATCAGCCCCAGCATTTT.

CDR3 loop: CARSPGQRRGTGNNEQYF. In DNA, the CDR3 is TGCGCCCGATCTCCCGGCCAACGGCGTGGGACAGGGAACAACGAGCAGTACTTC. This chain links TRBV23-1 with TRBJ2-7, with TRBD1 matching 9 bases. TRBV23-1 is marked as an open reading frame, function uncertain. The CDR3 has 18 residues. J was trimmed by 5 bases and V by 11 bases; bases with no gene match: 25.

The rearrangement joins TRBV28 to TRBJ1-1; 7 nucleotides line up with TRBD1. CDR3 length: 14 residues. Per germline, CDR1 MDHEN and CDR2 SYDVKM. The trim removed 5 bases at V and 6 bases at J, leaving 9 bases unmatched. CDR3 in DNA: TGTGCCAGCAGTAGAGATAGGGGGCTCCCTGAAGCTTTCTTT. Protein: CASSRDRGLPEAFF.

This clone is a singleton in its sample. The genes are TRBV28 and TRBJ2-7; 7 positions agree with TRBD2. Germline CDR1 and CDR2: MDHEN and SYDVKM. CDR3 length equals 11 residues. Trimming removed 10 bases from V and 2 bases from J; junction bases left unmatched: 2. CDR3 in amino acids: CATGTTYEQYF. The CDR3 region has the DNA TGTGCCACCGGGACTACCTACGAGCAGTACTTC.

The DNA for the CDR3 is TGTGCCAGCAGCTTTTCTAGCGGGGGGACCACAGATACGCAGTATTTT. Protein: CASSFSSGGTTDTQYF. The chain employs TRBV5-4 and TRBJ2-3; 11 nucleotides agree with TRBD2. Per the germline V gene, CDR1 is SGHNT and CDR2 is YYREEE (reference sequence). This CDR3 contains 16 residues. Trimming cost V 2 bases and J 2 bases; bases outside gene matches: 4.

This clone has a handful of counts. The gene calls are TRBV6-6 and TRBJ1-5; a possible D gene is TRBD1 (5 bases). This CDR3 spans 13 amino acids. Germline CDR1 MNHNY, CDR2 SVGAGI (reference sequence). V lost 5 bases and J 6 bases, leaving 11 bases between the germline ends. The CDR3 region is CASSDRGSQPQHF. The CDR3 nucleotides are TGTGCCAGCAGTGACAGAGGATCTCAGCCCCAGCATTTT.

The CDR3 loop reads CAWTRDSYEQYF. In DNA, the CDR3 is TGTGCCTGGACCCGGGATTCCTACGAGCAGTACTTC. The chain recombines TRBV30 with TRBJ2-7; D may be TRBD2 (5 bases). This CDR3 contains 12 residues. Per germline, CDR1 GTSNPN and CDR2 SVGIG (reference sequence). V was cut by 4 bases and J by 1 base, with 8 bases left in between.

This chain links TRBV28 with TRBJ1-4; D perhaps matches TRBD1 (5 bases). Germline V CDR1 and CDR2: MDHEN, SYDVKM. The germline V and J ends were trimmed by 5 bases and 0 bases, with 22 bases remaining between them. The CDR3 covers 19 residues. DNA of the CDR3: TGTGCCAGCAGTCCCGCCCCCGGGGGGGGAGCGTCAACTAATGAAAAACTGTTTTTT. It encodes CASSPAPGGGASTNEKLFF.

This chain uses TRBV2 with TRBJ2-7; D call uncertain. The CDR3 length is 13 residues. The V end lost 3 bases, the J end lost 2 bases, and 8 bases lay between the germline ends. The germline gives CDR1 SNHLY, CDR2 FYNNEI. The CDR3 nucleotides are TGTGCCAGCAGTGACAGTCCAGCCTACGAGCAGTACTTC. Protein sequence: CASSDSPAYEQYF.

This sequence joins TRBV28 and TRBJ2-3; the D is unclear. The germline V and J ends were trimmed by 2 bases and 5 bases, with 5 bases remaining between them. The CDR3 covers 12 residues. Germline V gene lookup returns CDR1 MDHEN and CDR2 SYDVKM. The DNA of the CDR3 is TGTGCCAGCAGTTTACCGGTAGATACGCAGTATTTT. Its translation: CASSLPVDTQYF.

The gene calls are TRBV5-6 and TRBJ1-5, with a possible D match to TRBD1 (6 bases). Trimming shortened V by 0 bases and J by 4 bases, and 8 bases separated the two germline ends. CDR3 length equals 14 residues. Per germline, CDR1 SGHDT and CDR2 YYEEEE. Here the CDR3 reads CASSLGGGNQPQHF. CDR3 DNA sequence: TGTGCCAGCAGCTTGGGAGGGGGGAATCAGCCCCAGCATTTT. The entire variable domain, with the rest obtained from reference TRBV5-6 and TRBJ1-5, is as follows: DAGVTQSPTHLIKTRGQQVTLRCSPKSGHDTVSWYQQALGQGPQFIFQYYEEEERQRGNFPDRFSGHQFPNYSSELNVNALLLGDSALYLCASSLGGGNQPQHFGDGTRLSIL.

This clone was found once. V gene TRBV6-1 combines with J gene TRBJ2-2, with 10 bases lining up with TRBD2. The length of the CDR3 is 17 residues. Germline values: CDR1 MNHNS, CDR2 SASEGT. J lost 1 base, V lost 2 bases, and 4 bases had no gene match. CDR3: CASSERTSGLNTGELFF. Here the CDR3 DNA reads TGTGCCAGCAGTGAAAGGACTAGCGGCTTGAACACCGGGGAGCTGTTTTTT.

The chain couples TRBV6-5 to TRBJ2-7; no clear D gene. The CDR3 loop spans 16 amino acids. The germline V and J ends were trimmed by 0 bases and 0 bases, with 12 bases remaining between them. Per germline, CDR1 MNHEY and CDR2 SVGAGI. The CDR3 coding sequence is TGTGCCAGCAGTTACTCGAGTGTTGCGGCCTCCTACGAGCAGTACTTC. It yields the protein CASSYSSVAASYEQYF.

This clone turned up a few times. The chain links TRBV30 to TRBJ2-7; weak D call: TRBD1 (6 bases). The V end lost 1 base, the J end lost 5 bases, and 9 bases lay between the germline ends. The CDR3 contains 12 residues. The germline CDR1 and CDR2 sequences are GTSNPN and SVGIG (reference sequence). CDR3 sequence reads: CAWSATGHEQYF. In DNA, the CDR3 is TGTGCCTGGAGTGCGACAGGTCACGAGCAGTACTTC. The full variable domain, with the rest looked up from reference TRBV30 and TRBJ2-7, is SQTIHQWPATLVQPVGSPLSLECTVEGTSNPNLYWYRQAAGRGLQLLFYSVGIGQISSEVPQNLSASRPQDRQFILSSKKLLLSDSGFYLCAWSATGHEQYFGPGTRLTVT.

The chain links TRBV4-1 to TRBJ1-5; D is ambiguous. Trimming took 0 bases from V and 6 from J, leaving 9 bases between them. The germline V gene encodes CDR1 MGHRA and CDR2 YSYEKL. CDR3 length: 14 amino acids. For the CDR3, the DNA is TGCGCCAGCAGCCAAGATGGGCCAGCTCAGCCCCAGCATTTT. Protein: CASSQDGPAQPQHF.

V usage is TRBV29-1 and J usage is TRBJ2-3; TRBD2 matches 7 bases. Trimming removed 2 bases from V and 2 bases from J; junction bases left unmatched: 7. This CDR3 region has 15 residues. CDR1 is SQVTM and CDR2 is ANQGSEA in the germline V gene. For the CDR3, the DNA is TGCAGCGTTGAACCGGGACTACCCAACACAGATACGCAGTATTTT. Protein product: CSVEPGLPNTDTQYF.

The chain links TRBV2 to TRBJ1-4; no clear D gene. Trimming took 5 bases from V and 8 from J, leaving 9 bases between them. In germline, CDR1 is SNHLY, CDR2 FYNNEI. The CDR3 length is 12 residues. This chain's CDR3 is CASSLVSEKLFF. The CDR3 DNA follows: TGTGCCAGCAGTTTGGTGAGCGAAAAACTGTTTTTT.

The V gene is TRBV5-1, the J gene TRBJ2-7; D is uncertain. Germline V gene data show CDR1 as SGHRS and CDR2 as YFSETQ. The CDR3 length is 12 residues. V was shortened by 3 bases and J by 2 bases, with 6 bases between the two germline ends. CDR3 residues: CASSSMTYEQYF. In nucleotides, the CDR3 is TGCGCCAGCAGCTCCATGACCTACGAGCAGTACTTC.

This chain links TRBV10-3 with TRBJ2-2; D may be TRBD2 (5 bases). The CDR3 spans 15 residues. V was cut by 3 bases and J by 1 base, with 9 bases left in between. In germline, CDR1 is ENHRY, CDR2 SYGVKD. CDR3 in DNA: TGTGCCATCAGTGACTCGGGGAGGAACACCGGGGAGCTGTTTTTT. It translates to CAISDSGRNTGELFF.